The 19 T cell receptor beta chains below come from one sample, sequenced in a study of Graves' ophthalmopathy and Graves' hyperthyroidism (dated by TCRdb to the late 2010s). This sample was sequenced with an Illumina HiSeq 2000. TCR beta CDR3 regions were amplified from RNA transcripts for repertoire sequencing. HTBI primers and the Qiagen OneStep RT-PCR kit were used in a first-round RT-PCR, which was followed by a second-round multiplex PCR, size selection and purification. Clones were called with MiXCR by TCRdb after fastp trimmed the public reads at Q25, and only in-frame beta chains were retained. For every CDR3 protein sequence, its rows merge into one entry that carries the most common genes and DNA. The sample yields some 200,000 distinct CDR3 sequences; approximately 29% were counted once. Approximately 9.6% of the sample lies in the top ten. Source material: peripheral blood. The origin of the receptors is a man aged 50 to 59 with Graves' ophthalmopathy. Donor details come from another sample of the same person, matched by shared clones.

In its sample, this clonotype was seen many times. The chain couples TRBV28 to TRBJ2-7, with D possibly being TRBD2 (5 bases). The V end was cut by 3 bases, the J end by 3 bases, with 12 bases between. The CDR3 covers 14 residues. CDR1 and CDR2 from the germline V gene are MDHEN and SYDVKM. CDR3 loop: CASSFGVGSYEQYF. In DNA form, the CDR3 reads TGTGCCAGCAGTTTCGGGGTGGGCAGCTACGAGCAGTACTTC. Together with reference TRBV28 and TRBJ2-7, the CDR3 gives the full variable domain: DVKVTQSSRYLVKRTGEKVFLECVQDMDHENMFWYRQDPGLGLRLIYFSYDVKMKEKGDIPEGYSVSREKKERFSLILESASTNQTSMYLCASSFGVGSYEQYFGPGTRLTVT.

The sample holds a few counts of this clonotype. The gene calls are TRBV7-2 and TRBJ2-7; D unresolved. Germline V gene sequence: CDR1 SGHTA, CDR2 FQGNSA. Between the trimmed V and J ends, which lost 5 bases and 2 bases, there was a span of 13 bases. The CDR3 sequence is 14 residues long. The CDR3 DNA reads TGTGCCAGCAGCCCCTTCAATCAAGCCTACGAGCAGTACTTC. This translates into CASSPFNQAYEQYF.

This clonotype was detected ten times or more. The chain uses TRBV12-3 or TRBV12-4 and TRBJ1-6, with a weak D call TRBD1 (6 bases). V was pared by 6 bases and J by 10 bases, with 16 bases between. CDR3 size: 14 residues. CDR3 bases: TGTGCCAGCAGCTGGGGGCAGGCTAACTCACCCCTCCACTTT. This translates into CASSWGQANSPLHF.

The chain couples TRBV6-1 to TRBJ1-2; 7 bases agree with TRBD1. The junction had 2 bases not matched to a gene; V was cut back by 6 bases and J by 1 base. Germline CDR1 MNHNS, CDR2 SASEGT. CDR3 length equals 13 residues. The CDR3 here is CASRRQGNYGYTF. The CDR3 DNA is TGTGCCAGCAGACGACAGGGTAACTATGGCTACACCTTC.

This clonotype has a count of ten or more. The V and J genes are TRBV2 and TRBJ2-5; D may be TRBD2 (6 bases). Trimming took off 6 bases at V and 7 bases at J, with 18 bases between the two ends. The CDR3 runs 14 residues. CDR1 and CDR2 from the germline V gene are SNHLY and FYNNEI. CDR3 region: CASSPGSVGGTQYF. The CDR3 coding sequence is TGTGCCAGCAGCCCCGGGTCTGTCGGGGGGACCCAGTACTTC.

This clonotype was counted only a few times. The chain carries TRBV28 and TRBJ2-5; TRBD2 matches at 10 bases. The CDR3 extends over 17 amino acids. Germline loops: CDR1 MDHEN, CDR2 SYDVKM. V lost 5 bases and J lost 4; bases outside the gene matches: 13. The CDR3 region is CASSPPAFGTSAETQYF. The CDR3 DNA is TGTGCCAGCAGTCCCCCAGCCTTCGGGACTAGCGCAGAGACCCAGTACTTC. Full variable domain (remainder filled in from reference TRBV28 and TRBJ2-5): DVKVTQSSRYLVKRTGEKVFLECVQDMDHENMFWYRQDPGLGLRLIYFSYDVKMKEKGDIPEGYSVSREKKERFSLILESASTNQTSMYLCASSPPAFGTSAETQYFGPGTRLLVL.

This clonotype was detected ten times or more. CDR3 in DNA: TGTGCCAGCTCACCATTTGTTCCCGGGACCCTAACCGGAGAGACCCAGTACTTC. Amino acids: CASSPFVPGTLTGETQYF. The J gene is TRBJ2-5, the V gene TRBV18, with D perhaps matching TRBD1 or TRBD2 (5 bases each). This CDR3 is built from 18 residues. In germline, CDR1 is KGHSH, CDR2 LQKENI. The V end was cut by 2 bases, the J end by 4 bases, with 23 bases between.

This clonotype appeared many times. The V gene is TRBV9, the J gene TRBJ2-7; the D is unclear. Germline loops: CDR1 SGDLS, CDR2 YYNGEE. V was cut by 3 bases and J by 1 base, with 8 bases left in between. The length of the CDR3 is 13 residues. In DNA, the CDR3 is TGTGCCAGCAGCGCAGGACCTTCCTACGAGCAGTACTTC. Translating gives CASSAGPSYEQYF.

This clonotype was seen at least ten times. This chain links TRBV24-1 with TRBJ2-2; D is unclear. Trimming pared 3 bases from V and 6 bases from J, leaving 13 bases between. Germline V lookup: CDR1 KGHDR, CDR2 SFDVKD. The CDR3 runs to 15 residues. The CDR3 sequence: CATSDPILVPGELFF. The CDR3 nucleotides read TGTGCCACCAGTGATCCGATTCTCGTCCCCGGGGAGCTGTTTTTT.

Ten or more counts support this clonotype. The J gene is TRBJ2-7, the V gene TRBV13; D uncertain. Germline V gives CDR1 PRHDT, CDR2 FYEKMQ (reference sequence). V was clipped by 0 bases and J by 2 bases, with 8 bases between them. The CDR3 totals 14 residues. CDR3 sequence: CASSLGVPPYEQYF. The CDR3 bases are TGTGCCAGCAGCTTAGGGGTCCCGCCCTACGAGCAGTACTTC.

V usage is TRBV6-2 or TRBV6-3 and J usage is TRBJ2-2; either TRBD1 or TRBD2 may fit D (5 bases each). This CDR3 has 16 amino acids. Germline assignment: CDR1 MNHEY and CDR2 SVGEGT. Trimming cost V 7 bases and J 1 base, with 16 bases left between them. The CDR3, as DNA: TGTGCCAGCACCGCCCGGGGACGGAAGAACACCGGGGAGCTGTTTTTT. Its translation: CASTARGRKNTGELFF.

In its sample, this clonotype was seen many times. V gene TRBV9 combines with J gene TRBJ1-1, with unresolved D. V was pared by 0 bases and J by 3 bases, with 6 bases between. The germline CDR1 and CDR2 sequences are SGDLS and YYNGEE. This CDR3 spans 13 amino acids. As DNA, the CDR3 is TGTGCCAGCAGCGTAGGAGGGTACACTGAAGCTTTCTTT. Translation gives CASSVGGYTEAFF.

This clonotype came up many times. This rearrangement joins TRBV30 to TRBJ1-1; 9 bases agree with TRBD1. The CDR3 has 14 amino acids. The V gene end was trimmed by 2 bases and the J gene end by 3 bases; junction bases not matched to a gene: 4. Per germline, CDR1 GTSNPN and CDR2 SVGIG (reference sequence). This CDR3 is CAWSNRGLYTEAFF. The CDR3 region has the DNA TGTGCCTGGAGTAACAGGGGGCTATACACTGAAGCTTTCTTT.

The table lists this clonotype with many counts. The chain joins TRBV7-3 to TRBJ1-6, with D unclear. Germline V gives CDR1 SGHTA, CDR2 FQGTGA. Trimming cost V 5 bases and J 8 bases, with 10 bases left between them. The CDR3 runs to 13 residues. CDR3 loop: CASSPTVDSPLHF. CDR3 DNA: TGTGCCAGCAGCCCCACCGTCGATTCACCCCTCCACTTT. Variable domain in full (rest from reference TRBV7-3 and TRBJ1-6): GAGVSQTPSNKVTEKGKYVELRCDPISGHTALYWYRQSLGQGPEFLIYFQGTGAADDSGLPNDRFFAVRPEGSVSTLKIQRTERGDSAVYLCASSPTVDSPLHFGNGTRLTVT.

This clonotype was seen at least ten times. The chain joins TRBV19 to TRBJ1-1; D is unresolved. From germline, CDR1 is LNHDA and CDR2 SQIVND (reference sequence). The germline V and J ends were trimmed by 1 base and 3 bases, with 15 bases remaining between them. The CDR3 is 16 amino acids. The CDR3 protein is CASSIAGRGLDTEAFF. CDR3 DNA sequence: TGTGCCAGTAGTATAGCCGGACGAGGTCTCGACACTGAAGCTTTCTTT.

This clonotype was seen repeatedly, ten times or more. The J gene is TRBJ2-5, the V gene TRBV7-2; D may be TRBD1 (6 bases). Germline values: CDR1 SGHTA, CDR2 FQGNSA. CDR3 length: 14 residues. Trimming took off 4 bases at V and 5 bases at J, with 14 bases between the two ends. CDR3 residues: CASSSARGDETQYF. CDR3 DNA: TGTGCCAGCAGCTCCGCCAGGGGCGATGAGACCCAGTACTTC. Based on the CDR3 plus reference TRBV7-2 and TRBJ2-5, the full variable domain is GAGVSQSPSNKVTEKGKDVELRCDPISGHTALYWYRQSLGQGLEFLIYFQGNSAPDKSGLPSDRFSAERTGGSVSTLTIQRTQQEDSAVYLCASSSARGDETQYFGPGTRLLVL.

The chain uses TRBV28 and TRBJ2-5; TRBD1 is a possible D gene (6 bases). The CDR3 covers 13 residues. Trimming took off 6 bases at V and 5 bases at J, with 13 bases between the two ends. Germline loops: CDR1 MDHEN, CDR2 SYDVKM. The CDR3 protein is CASRRQAAETQYF. Written as DNA, the CDR3 is TGTGCCAGCAGGAGACAGGCGGCCGAGACCCAGTACTTC.

In its sample, this clonotype was seen many times. This sequence joins TRBV20-1 and TRBJ2-7, with a possible D match to TRBD1 (6 bases). CDR1 and CDR2 (germline): DFQATT, SNEGSKA (reference sequence). V lost 0 bases and J lost 3, with 24 bases in between. The CDR3 runs 18 residues. The CDR3 sequence is CSARDSVSQGILNYEQYF. CDR3 DNA sequence: TGCAGTGCTAGAGATTCGGTTTCCCAGGGGATACTCAACTACGAGCAGTACTTC.

Ten or more counts support this clonotype. The chain links TRBV6-5 to TRBJ2-7, with 9 nucleotides matching TRBD2. The CDR3 is made up of 15 amino acids. From germline, CDR1 is MNHEY and CDR2 SVGAGI. With V trimmed by 3 bases and J by 5 bases, 8 bases remained unmatched. The CDR3 coding sequence is TGTGCCAGCAGTTATTTAGCGGGAGAAATCCACGAGCAGTACTTC. It yields the protein CASSYLAGEIHEQYF.